This T cell receptor (beta chain) was observed in a study of PD-L1 blockade in urothelial cancer (dated by TCRdb to 2015 to 2018). In terms of the full investigation: Every patient began therapy around 2014 and was given atezolizumab 1,200 mg intravenously every 3 weeks. About 90% of the roughly 29 patients were identified as males with urothelial cancer of bladder origin, and a prior smoking history was reported by 18 of 29 patients. Patients had an ECOG performance status of 0 or 1 and had received between 0 and 3 prior chemotherapy regimens. Blood samples were analyzed at 3 weeks after treatment start (second dose) and at 6 weeks after treatment start. Blood samples gave a median of around 130,000 T cells and approximately 80,000 unique TCRs, with a median clonality of approximately 0.08. The study was an exploratory multi-omic analysis of somatic, immune and clinical correlates of response to PD-L1 blockade with atezolizumab in urothelial cancer. Pretreatment tumor samples, along with matched peripheral blood serially collected before and after atezolizumab treatment, were subjected to TCR sequencing. Progression-free survival longer than 6 months counted as durable clinical benefit, and TCR features were additionally tested against both progression-free and overall survival. In the same patients, pretreatment tumors underwent whole exome sequencing and RNA sequencing in addition to TCR sequencing. Nine patients achieved durable clinical benefit and approximately 20 did not. Some 30 patients had pretreatment blood TCR-seq, some 25 had at least one posttreatment blood collection, and some 25 had tumor TCR-seq. General findings and caveats noted by the study authors: Improved progression-free and overall survival was associated with having pretreatment peripheral blood TCR clonality below the median. Because the sample size was small (n of about 30) and many exploratory analyses were performed, the results are intended to be hypothesis-generating. Among patients with durable benefit, tumor-associated TCR clones showed greater expansion in peripheral blood 3 weeks after treatment started (n = 22, p = 0.022).

To estimate absolute template abundance from read counts, synthetic TCR analog templates were spiked into each PCR. The immunoSEQ assay was used to amplify TCRbeta CDR3 regions from genomic DNA with bias-controlled V and J gene primers. Rearranged TCRbeta segments were sequenced at approximately 20X coverage. Under the source paper's analysis protocol: Sequencing errors were corrected by clustering and CDR3s were annotated against IMGT to assign V, D and J genes. Out-of-frame and stop-codon sequences were excluded, and only productive TCRbeta rearrangements were used in downstream analyses. Clonality was computed as one minus Shannon entropy normalized by the log of the number of unique productive sequences. Clones differing between time points or between blood and tumor were identified using Fisher's exact test with Benjamini-Hochberg correction, with an adjusted p below 0.01 applied as the threshold. TCRdb holds this immuneACCESS table with in-frame rearrangements only. Some clones are missing; in checked studies, unresolved V genes explain under half, and the rest has no known cause. V and J calls and clone size are given by that table; D and trimming were obtained from the DNA. Across this sample there are roughly 95,000 clones, with around nine tenths seen only once. Of the sample, about 2% is held by the ten largest clones.

Concerning this clone: Its antigen is currently not known. Base qualities are missing; no much larger clone stands one base away.

Inclusive of the bounding cysteine and phenylalanine, the CDR3 is 14 residues long. Here the CDR3 DNA is all that survives: 42 bases in frame from base 1. V is trimmed back by 2 bases and J by 7 bases, and the junction contains 3 bases that no gene match accounts for. CDR1 SNHLY and CDR2 FYNNEI are derived from the germline V gene. The time point label, as the study defines it: pretreatment peripheral blood. The cohort comprised more than 25 patients with locally advanced or metastatic urothelial carcinoma treated at Memorial Sloan Kettering on a trial protocol. Peripheral blood mononuclear cells were collected pretreatment and during treatment, with between 1 and 8 total time points per patient. The Qiagen DNeasy Blood extraction kit was used to purify genomic DNA from total PBMCs and tumor samples. Collected pretreatment and during treatment, PBMCs were isolated and stored as previously described.

This sequence uses TRBV2 and TRBJ1-5, with 9 junctional bases fitting TRBD1. Source: PBMCs, taken around atezolizumab (anti-PD-L1) treatment. The TCR originated in a man between 60 and 75 years old with urothelial cancer. For the CDR3, the sequence is CASSERGQGQPQHF. DNA sequence: TGTGCCAGCAGTGAAAGGGGACAGGGCCAGCCCCAGCATTTT.